This TCR beta chain was recorded in a study of blood T cell repertoires in COVID-19. Study background: Donors in the United States, Italy and Spain gave samples during acute or convalescent COVID-19. Nucleic acid was either cDNA or gDNA, and it came from T cells, B-cell-depleted T cells, or PBMCs.

The V end was cut by 8 bases, the J end by 4 bases, with 5 bases between. Per germline, CDR1 MNHEY and CDR2 SMNVEV (reference sequence). CDR3 size: 11 residues. In the study's own analysis: Scientists estimated how many nucleated cells there were by amplifying reference gene primers. Data came from immunoSEQ multiplex PCR; TCRdb stores just in-frame clones and leaves some out. The V and J calls and clone size were taken over from that table, and D and trimming were inferred from the DNA. The sample has about 200,000 clones; 75% to 85% are singletons. This clone was counted only a few times. The sequencing input was peripheral blood. This TCR was sampled from a man between 60 and 75 years old with acute or convalescent COVID-19. The chain recombines TRBV27 with TRBJ2-2; the D is unclear. CDR3: CASGRTGELFF. The CDR3 DNA follows: TGTGCCAGCGGCCGCACCGGGGAGCTGTTTTTT.